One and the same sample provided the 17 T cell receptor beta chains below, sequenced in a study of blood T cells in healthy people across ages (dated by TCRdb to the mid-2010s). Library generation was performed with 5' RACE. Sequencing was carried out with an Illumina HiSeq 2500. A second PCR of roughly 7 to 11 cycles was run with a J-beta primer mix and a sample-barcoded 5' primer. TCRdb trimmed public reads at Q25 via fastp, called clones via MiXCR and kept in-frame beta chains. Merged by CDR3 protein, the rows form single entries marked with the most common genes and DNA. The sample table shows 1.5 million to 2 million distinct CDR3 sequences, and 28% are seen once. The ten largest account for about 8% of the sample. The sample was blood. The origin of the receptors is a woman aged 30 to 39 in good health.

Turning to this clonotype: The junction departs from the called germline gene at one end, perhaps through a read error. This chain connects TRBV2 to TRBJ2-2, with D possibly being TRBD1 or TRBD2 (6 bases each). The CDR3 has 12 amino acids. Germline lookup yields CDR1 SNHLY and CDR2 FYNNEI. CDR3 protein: CASSGRRGELFF. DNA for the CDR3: TGTGCCAGCAGTGGCCGGAGGGGGGAGCTATTTTTT.

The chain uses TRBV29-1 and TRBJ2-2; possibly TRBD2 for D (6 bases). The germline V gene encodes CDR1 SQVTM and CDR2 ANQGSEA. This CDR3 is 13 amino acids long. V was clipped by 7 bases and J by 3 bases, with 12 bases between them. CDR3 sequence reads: CSAGREYTGELFF. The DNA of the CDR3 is TGCAGCGCCGGGAGAGAGTACACCGGGGAGCTGTTTTTT.

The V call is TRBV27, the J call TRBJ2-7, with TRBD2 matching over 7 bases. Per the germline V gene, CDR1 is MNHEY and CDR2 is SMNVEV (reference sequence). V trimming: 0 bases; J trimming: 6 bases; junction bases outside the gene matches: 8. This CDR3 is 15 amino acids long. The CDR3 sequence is CASSLSGGGFLEQYF. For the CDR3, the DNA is TGTGCCAGCAGTTTATCTGGCGGGGGATTCCTCGAGCAGTACTTC.

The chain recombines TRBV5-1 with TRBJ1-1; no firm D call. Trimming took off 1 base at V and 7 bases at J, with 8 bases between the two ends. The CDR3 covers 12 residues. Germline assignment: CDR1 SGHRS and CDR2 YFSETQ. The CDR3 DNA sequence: TGCGCCAGCAGCTTGAGAGAACATGAAGCTTTCTTT. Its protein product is CASSLREHEAFF.

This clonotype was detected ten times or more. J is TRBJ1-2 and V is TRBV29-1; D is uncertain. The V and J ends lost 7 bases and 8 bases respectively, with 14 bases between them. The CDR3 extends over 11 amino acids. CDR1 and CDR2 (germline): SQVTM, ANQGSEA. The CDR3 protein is CSGVGTEGYTF. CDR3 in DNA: TGCAGCGGCGTAGGAACGGAAGGCTACACCTTC.

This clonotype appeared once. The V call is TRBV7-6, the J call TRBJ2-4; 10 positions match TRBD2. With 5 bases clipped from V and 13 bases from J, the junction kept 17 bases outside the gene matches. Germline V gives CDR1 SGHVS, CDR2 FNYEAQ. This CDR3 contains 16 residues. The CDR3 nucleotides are TGTGCCAGCAGCCGCTACGGGACTAGCGAGGCTGACAAGCAGTACTTC. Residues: CASSRYGTSEADKQYF.

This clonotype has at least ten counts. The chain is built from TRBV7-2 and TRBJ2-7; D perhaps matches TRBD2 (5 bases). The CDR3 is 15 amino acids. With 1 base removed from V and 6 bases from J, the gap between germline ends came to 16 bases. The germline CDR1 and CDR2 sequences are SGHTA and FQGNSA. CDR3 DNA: TGTGCCAGCAGCTTAGGGCTAGCAGGTTCTCGCGAGCAGTACTTC. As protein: CASSLGLAGSREQYF.

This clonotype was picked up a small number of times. The CDR3 sequence: CASSLEAGSMDTQYF. The CDR3 bases are TGTGCCAGCAGTTTAGAAGCGGGGTCCATGGATACGCAGTATTTT. V and J are TRBV12-3 or TRBV12-4 and TRBJ2-3; TRBD2 aligns across 7 bases. After removal of 1 base from V and 6 bases from J, the junction contained 7 bases not matched to a gene. CDR3 length equals 15 residues.

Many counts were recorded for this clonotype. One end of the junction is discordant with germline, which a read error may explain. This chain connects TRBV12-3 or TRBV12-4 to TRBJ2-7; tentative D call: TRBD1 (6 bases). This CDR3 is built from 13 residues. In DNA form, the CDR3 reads TGCGCCAGCAGCCCACAGGGTTACAACGAGCAGTACTTC. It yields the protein CASSPQGYNEQYF.

The CDR3 nucleotides read TGTGCCAGCAGCTTAGGTCCTCCAACTAATGAAAAACTGTTTTTT. Translated, it gives CASSLGPPTNEKLFF. The V and J genes are TRBV7-2 and TRBJ1-4; D is ambiguous. CDR3 length equals 15 residues. Trimming cost V 1 base and J 0 bases, with 6 bases left between them. The V gene's germline CDR1 is SGHTA and CDR2 FQGNSA.

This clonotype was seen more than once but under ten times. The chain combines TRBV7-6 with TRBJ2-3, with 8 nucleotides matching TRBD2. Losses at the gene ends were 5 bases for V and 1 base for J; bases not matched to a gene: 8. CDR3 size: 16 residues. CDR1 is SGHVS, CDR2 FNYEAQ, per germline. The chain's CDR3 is CASSPGPAGGTDTQYF. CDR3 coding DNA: TGTGCCAGCAGCCCGGGCCCAGCGGGGGGCACAGATACGCAGTATTTT.

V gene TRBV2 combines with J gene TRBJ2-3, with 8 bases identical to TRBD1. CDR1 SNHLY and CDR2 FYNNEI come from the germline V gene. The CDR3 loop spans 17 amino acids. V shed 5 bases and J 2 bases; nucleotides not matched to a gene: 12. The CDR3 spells CASSLERQGIHTDTQYF. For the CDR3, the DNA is TGTGCCAGCAGTTTGGAACGACAGGGGATTCACACAGATACGCAGTATTTT.

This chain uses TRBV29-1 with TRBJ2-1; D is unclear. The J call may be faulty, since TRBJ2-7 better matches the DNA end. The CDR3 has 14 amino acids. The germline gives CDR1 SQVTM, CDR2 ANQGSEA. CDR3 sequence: CSVDDRFSYNEQYF. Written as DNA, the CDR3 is TGCAGCGTTGACGACCGATTCTCCTACAATGAGCAGTACTTC.

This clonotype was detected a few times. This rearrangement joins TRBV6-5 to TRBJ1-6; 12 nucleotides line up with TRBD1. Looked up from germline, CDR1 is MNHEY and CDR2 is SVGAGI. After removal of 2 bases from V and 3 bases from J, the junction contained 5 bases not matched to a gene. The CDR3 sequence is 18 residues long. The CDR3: CASSYLGTGGLYNSPLHF. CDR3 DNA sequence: TGTGCCAGCAGTTACCTCGGGACAGGGGGCCTCTATAATTCACCCCTCCACTTT.

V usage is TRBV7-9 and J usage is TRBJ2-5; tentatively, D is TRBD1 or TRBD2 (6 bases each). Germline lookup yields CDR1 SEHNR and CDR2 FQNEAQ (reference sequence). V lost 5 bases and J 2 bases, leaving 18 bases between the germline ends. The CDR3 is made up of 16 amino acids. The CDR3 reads CASSPTGGHRQETQYF. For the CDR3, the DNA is TGTGCCAGCAGCCCGACTGGGGGGCACAGGCAAGAGACCCAGTACTTC.

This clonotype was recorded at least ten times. The DNA for the CDR3 is TGTGCTAGTGGTGGGCCGGGACTAGCGGGAGGGGTGCAGTTCTTC. This translates into CASGGPGLAGGVQFF. V and J are TRBV12-5 and TRBJ2-1; 16 nucleotides agree with TRBD2. This CDR3 is 15 amino acids long. Per germline, CDR1 LGHNT and CDR2 FRNRAP. The V and J ends lost 5 bases and 12 bases, in that order; junction bases with no gene match: 7.

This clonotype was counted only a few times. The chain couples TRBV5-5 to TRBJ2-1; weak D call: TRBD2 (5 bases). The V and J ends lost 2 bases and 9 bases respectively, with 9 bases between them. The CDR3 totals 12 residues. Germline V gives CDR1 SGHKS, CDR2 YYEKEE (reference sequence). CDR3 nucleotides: TGTGCCAGCAGCTTATGGAGCGGTGAGCAGTTCTTC. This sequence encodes CASSLWSGEQFF.